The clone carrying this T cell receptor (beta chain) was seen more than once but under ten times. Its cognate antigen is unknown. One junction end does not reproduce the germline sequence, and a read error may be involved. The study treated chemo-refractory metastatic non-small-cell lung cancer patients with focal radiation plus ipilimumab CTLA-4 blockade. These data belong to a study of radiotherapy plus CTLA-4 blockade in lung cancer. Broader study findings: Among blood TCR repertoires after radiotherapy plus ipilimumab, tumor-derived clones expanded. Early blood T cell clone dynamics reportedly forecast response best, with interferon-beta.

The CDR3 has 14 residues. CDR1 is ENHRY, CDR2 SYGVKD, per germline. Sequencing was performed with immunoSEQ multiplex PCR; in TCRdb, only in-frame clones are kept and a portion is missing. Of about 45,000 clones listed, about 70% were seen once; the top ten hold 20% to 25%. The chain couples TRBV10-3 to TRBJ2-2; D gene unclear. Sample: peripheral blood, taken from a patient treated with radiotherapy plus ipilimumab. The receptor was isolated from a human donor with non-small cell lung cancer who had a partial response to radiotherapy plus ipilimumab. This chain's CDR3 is CAISVGGLTGELFF. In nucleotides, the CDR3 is TGTGCGATCAGTGTGGGTGGGCTGACCGGGGAGCTGTTTTTT.